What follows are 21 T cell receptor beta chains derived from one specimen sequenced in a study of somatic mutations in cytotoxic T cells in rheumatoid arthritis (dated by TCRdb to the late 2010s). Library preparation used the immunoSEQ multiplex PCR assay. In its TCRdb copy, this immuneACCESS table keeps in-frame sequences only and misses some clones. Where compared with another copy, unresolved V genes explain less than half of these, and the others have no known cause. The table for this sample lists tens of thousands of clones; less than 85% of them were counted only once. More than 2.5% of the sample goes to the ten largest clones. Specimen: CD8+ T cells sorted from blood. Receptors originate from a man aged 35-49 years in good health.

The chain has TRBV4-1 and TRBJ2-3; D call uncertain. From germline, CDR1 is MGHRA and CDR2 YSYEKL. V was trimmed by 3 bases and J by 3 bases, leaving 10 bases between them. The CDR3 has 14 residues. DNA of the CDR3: TGCGCCAGCAGCCAGTACCTGGGGACAGATACGCAGTATTTT. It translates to CASSQYLGTDTQYF.

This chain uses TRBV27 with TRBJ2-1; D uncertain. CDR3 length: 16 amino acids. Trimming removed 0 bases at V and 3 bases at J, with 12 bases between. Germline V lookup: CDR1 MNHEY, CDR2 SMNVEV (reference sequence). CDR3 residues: CASSLSSTFIYNEQFF. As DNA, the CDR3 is TGTGCCAGCAGTTTATCATCCACTTTTATCTACAATGAGCAGTTCTTC.

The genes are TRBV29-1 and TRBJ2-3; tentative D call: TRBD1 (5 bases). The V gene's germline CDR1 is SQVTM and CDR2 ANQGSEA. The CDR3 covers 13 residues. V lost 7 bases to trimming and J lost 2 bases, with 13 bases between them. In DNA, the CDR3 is TGCAGCGCTGTCAAGGGGCTCACAGATACGCAGTATTTT. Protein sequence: CSAVKGLTDTQYF.

CDR3 coding DNA: TGTGCCAGCAGTCCAGGTGCAGTGGGGTATGGCTACACCTTC. It encodes CASSPGAVGYGYTF. The chain couples TRBV27 to TRBJ1-2; D is unresolved. Trimming left V 5 bases short and J 5 bases short, with 15 bases between. CDR1 and CDR2 (germline): MNHEY, SMNVEV (reference sequence). The CDR3 consists of 14 residues.

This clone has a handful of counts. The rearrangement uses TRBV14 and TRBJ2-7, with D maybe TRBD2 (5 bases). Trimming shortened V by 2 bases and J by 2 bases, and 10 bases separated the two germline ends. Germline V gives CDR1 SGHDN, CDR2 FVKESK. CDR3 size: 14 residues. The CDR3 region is CASSQSSGPYEQYF. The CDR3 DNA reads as TGTGCCAGCAGCCAATCAAGCGGCCCCTACGAGCAGTACTTC.

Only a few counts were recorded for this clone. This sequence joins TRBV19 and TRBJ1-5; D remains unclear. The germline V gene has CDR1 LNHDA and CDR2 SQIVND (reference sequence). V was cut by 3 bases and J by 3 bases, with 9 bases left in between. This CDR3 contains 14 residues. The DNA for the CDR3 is TGTGCCAGTAGTATCGAACAGCTCAATCAGCCCCAGCATTTT. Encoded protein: CASSIEQLNQPQHF.

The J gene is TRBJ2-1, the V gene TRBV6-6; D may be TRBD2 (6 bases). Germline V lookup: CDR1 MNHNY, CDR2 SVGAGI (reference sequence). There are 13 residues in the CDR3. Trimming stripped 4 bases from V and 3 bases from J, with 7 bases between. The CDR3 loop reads CASSWGLYNEQFF. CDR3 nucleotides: TGTGCCAGCAGTTGGGGACTCTACAATGAGCAGTTCTTC.

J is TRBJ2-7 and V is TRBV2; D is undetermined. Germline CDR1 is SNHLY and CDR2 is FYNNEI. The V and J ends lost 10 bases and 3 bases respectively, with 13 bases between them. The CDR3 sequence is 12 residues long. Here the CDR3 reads CANRVLYYEQYF. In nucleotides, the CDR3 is TGTGCCAACCGGGTCCTTTACTACGAGCAGTACTTC.

The CDR3 DNA reads as TGTGCCAGCAGCGGACGGGAGACCGGGGAGCTGTTTTTT. Protein: CASSGRETGELFF. The V gene is TRBV9, the J gene TRBJ2-2; D possibly corresponds to TRBD2 (6 bases). This CDR3 contains 13 residues. Deletions cut 3 bases from V and 5 bases from J, with 8 bases between. CDR1 is SGDLS, CDR2 YYNGEE, per germline.

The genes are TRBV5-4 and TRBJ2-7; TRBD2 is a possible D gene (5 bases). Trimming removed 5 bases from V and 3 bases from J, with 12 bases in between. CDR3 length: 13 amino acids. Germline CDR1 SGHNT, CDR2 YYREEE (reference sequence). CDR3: CASSRNGIYEQYF. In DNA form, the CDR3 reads TGTGCCAGCAGTAGGAACGGGATCTACGAGCAGTACTTC. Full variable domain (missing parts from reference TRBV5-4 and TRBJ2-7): ETGVTQSPTHLIKTRGQQVTLRCSSQSGHNTVSWYQQALGQGPQFIFQYYREEENGRGNFPPRFSGLQFPNYSSELNVNALELDDSALYLCASSRNGIYEQYFGPGTRLTVT.

DNA of the CDR3: TGTGCCAGCAGCTTGGAGTTAGCGGGTGAACCCTACGAGCAGTACTTC. It translates to CASSLELAGEPYEQYF. The genes are TRBV5-5 and TRBJ2-7; 7 nucleotides align to TRBD2. Losses at the gene ends were 0 bases for V and 2 bases for J; bases not matched to a gene: 8. CDR3 length equals 16 residues. Germline V CDR1 and CDR2: SGHKS, YYEKEE (reference sequence).

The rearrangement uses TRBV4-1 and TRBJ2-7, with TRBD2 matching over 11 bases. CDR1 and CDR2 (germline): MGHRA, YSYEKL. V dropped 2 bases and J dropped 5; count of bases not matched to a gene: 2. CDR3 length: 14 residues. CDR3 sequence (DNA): TGCGCCAGCAGCCAACTAGCGGGAGGAAACGAGCAGTACTTC. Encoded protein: CASSQLAGGNEQYF.

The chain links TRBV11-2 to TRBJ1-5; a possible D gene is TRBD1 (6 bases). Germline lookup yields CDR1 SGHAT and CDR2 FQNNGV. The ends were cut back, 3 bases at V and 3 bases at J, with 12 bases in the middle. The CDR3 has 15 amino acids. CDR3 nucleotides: TGTGCCAGCAGCTTTTTCACAGGGCCCAATCAGCCCCAGCATTTT. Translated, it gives CASSFFTGPNQPQHF.

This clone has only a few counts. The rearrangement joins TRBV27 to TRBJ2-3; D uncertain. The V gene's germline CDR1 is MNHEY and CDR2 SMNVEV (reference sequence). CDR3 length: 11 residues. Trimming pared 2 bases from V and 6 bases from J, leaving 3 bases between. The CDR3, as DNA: TGTGCCAGCAGTTTAGGGGATACGCAGTATTTT. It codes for CASSLGDTQYF.

The CDR3: CASSPGGEETQYF. The CDR3 bases are TGTGCCAGCAGCCCGGGGGGTGAAGAGACCCAGTACTTC. The J gene is TRBJ2-5, the V gene TRBV11-2, with TRBD2 matching 7 bases. V shed 5 bases, J shed 3 bases, and the junction held 3 bases outside the gene matches. CDR3 size: 13 residues. Germline V gene data show CDR1 as SGHAT and CDR2 as FQNNGV.

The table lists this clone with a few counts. Here the CDR3 DNA reads TGCAGCGGCGTGAACACTGAAGCTTTCTTT. It specifies CSGVNTEAFF. This chain uses TRBV29-1 with TRBJ1-1; D gene unclear. With 7 bases removed from V and 0 bases from J, the gap between germline ends came to 3 bases. Germline values: CDR1 SQVTM, CDR2 ANQGSEA. The CDR3 sequence is 10 residues long. Variable domain in full (rest from reference TRBV29-1 and TRBJ1-1): SAVISQKPSRDICQRGTSLTIQCQVDSQVTMMFWYRQQPGQSLTLIATANQGSEATYESGFVIDKFPISRPNLTFSTLTVSNMSPEDSSIYLCSGVNTEAFFGQGTRLTVV.

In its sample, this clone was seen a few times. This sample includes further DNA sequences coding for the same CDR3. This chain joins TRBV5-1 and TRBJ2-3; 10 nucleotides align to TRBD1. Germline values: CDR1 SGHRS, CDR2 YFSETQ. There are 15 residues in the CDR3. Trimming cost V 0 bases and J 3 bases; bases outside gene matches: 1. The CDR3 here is CASSLEGQGTDTQYF. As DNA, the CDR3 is TGCGCCAGCAGCTTGGAGGGACAGGGGACAGATACGCAGTATTTT.

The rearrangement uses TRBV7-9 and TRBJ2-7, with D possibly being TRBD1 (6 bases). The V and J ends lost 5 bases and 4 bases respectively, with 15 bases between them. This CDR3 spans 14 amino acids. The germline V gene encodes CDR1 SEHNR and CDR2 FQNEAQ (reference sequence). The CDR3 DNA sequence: TGTGCCAGCAGCCGAACGACAGGTACTTACGAGCAGTACTTC. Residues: CASSRTTGTYEQYF. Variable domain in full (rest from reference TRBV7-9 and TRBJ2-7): DTGVSQNPRHKITKRGQNVTFRCDPISEHNRLYWYRQTLGQGPEFLTYFQNEAQLEKSRLLSDRFSAERPKGSFSTLEIQRTEQGDSAMYLCASSRTTGTYEQYFGPGTRLTVT.

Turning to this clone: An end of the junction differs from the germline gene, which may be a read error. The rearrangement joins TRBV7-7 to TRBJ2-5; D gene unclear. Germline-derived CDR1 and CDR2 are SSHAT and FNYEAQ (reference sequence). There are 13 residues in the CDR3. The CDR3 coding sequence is TGTGCTAGCAGCTTGGGGTACCAAGAGACCCAGTACTTC. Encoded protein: CASSLGYQETQYF.

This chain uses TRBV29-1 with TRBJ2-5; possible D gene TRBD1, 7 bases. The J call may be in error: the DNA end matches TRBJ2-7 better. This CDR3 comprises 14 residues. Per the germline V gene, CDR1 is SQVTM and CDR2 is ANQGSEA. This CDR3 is CSVVRDSGSYEQYF. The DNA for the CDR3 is TGCAGCGTTGTGCGGGACAGTGGCTCCTACGAGCAGTACTTC.

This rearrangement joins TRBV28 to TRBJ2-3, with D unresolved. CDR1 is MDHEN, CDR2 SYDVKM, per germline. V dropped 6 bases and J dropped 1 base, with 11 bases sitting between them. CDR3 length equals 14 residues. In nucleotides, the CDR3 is TGTGCCAGCAGCCCCTTTCAGCGCACAGATACGCAGTATTTT. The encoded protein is CASSPFQRTDTQYF.